A single sample gave rise to the 2 T cell receptor beta chains below, sequenced in a study of chemoradiotherapy in HPV16-positive cancers. Using immunoSEQ multiplex PCR, the repertoire was profiled, and TCRdb retains in-frame clones only, with some absent. The table has around 6,300 clones, around nine tenths seen once; the top ten hold more than 1.5%. Source: blood, taken from a patient who underwent chemoradiotherapy. The receptors originated from a human donor with HPV-associated anogenital cancer.

The V and J genes are TRBV6-5 and TRBJ2-7; maybe TRBD1 (5 bases). Germline V lookup: CDR1 MNHEY, CDR2 SVGAGI. The length of the CDR3 is 15 residues. Trimming took off 2 bases at V and 3 bases at J, with 14 bases between the two ends. The CDR3 region is CASSYSHQGHYEQYF. The CDR3, as DNA: TGTGCCAGCAGTTACAGTCATCAGGGTCACTACGAGCAGTACTTC.

V gene TRBV10-1 combines with J gene TRBJ1-3; 7 bases are shared with TRBD1. The V gene end was trimmed by 9 bases and the J gene end by 3 bases; junction bases not matched to a gene: 8. Germline V gene sequence: CDR1 WNHNN, CDR2 SYGVQD (reference sequence). The CDR3 contains 14 residues. CDR3 protein: CARGQIYDGNTIYF. Here the CDR3 DNA reads TGCGCCAGGGGACAGATCTACGATGGAAACACCATATATTTT.